The 30 T cell receptor beta chains given below trace back to one sample, sequenced in a study of blood T cell repertoires in COVID-19. Measured with immunoSEQ multiplex PCR; TCRdb has only the in-frame clones, and not every one. The sample contains 250,000 to 300,000 clones, about 88% of which appear only once. The sample was peripheral blood. The source of these receptors is a man aged 18 to 35 with active or convalescent COVID-19.

The chain couples TRBV28 to TRBJ1-5; 8 nucleotides match TRBD1. The ends lost 1 base at V and 9 bases at J; junction bases unmatched: 8. This CDR3 comprises 15 residues. The V gene's germline CDR1 is MDHEN and CDR2 SYDVKM. CDR3 DNA sequence: TGTGCCAGCAGTTTATTCCAGGGGGCGAATGGGCCCCAGCATTTT. Translating gives CASSLFQGANGPQHF.

V usage is TRBV2 and J usage is TRBJ1-2; unclear D gene. This CDR3 contains 15 residues. V gave up 6 bases and J gave up 2 bases, with 16 bases separating them. Germline V gene lookup returns CDR1 SNHLY and CDR2 FYNNEI. CDR3 protein: CASREEAVANYGYTF. The CDR3 DNA is TGTGCCAGCAGGGAGGAGGCAGTAGCAAACTATGGCTACACCTTC.

The chain joins TRBV15 to TRBJ2-1; TRBD2 agrees at 9 bases. The trim removed 1 base at V and 8 bases at J, leaving 6 bases unmatched. The CDR3 loop spans 15 amino acids. Per the germline V gene, CDR1 is LNHNV and CDR2 is YYDKDF (reference sequence). CDR3 sequence: CATSRVAGVVDEQFF. CDR3 DNA: TGTGCCACCAGCAGAGTAGCGGGAGTGGTCGATGAGCAGTTCTTC.

This clone was detected only once. V is TRBV5-6 and J is TRBJ1-5; D may be TRBD1 (6 bases). The germline gives CDR1 SGHDT, CDR2 YYEEEE. The CDR3 length is 12 residues. V was pared by 3 bases and J by 12 bases, with 13 bases between. The DNA for the CDR3 is TGTGCCAGCAGCTCCATTACAGGGCACCAGCATTTT. Translating gives CASSSITGHQHF.

The V and J genes are TRBV3-1 (or the pseudogene TRBV3-2) and TRBJ2-7; TRBD2 matches at 7 bases. The CDR3 has 15 amino acids. Trimming took 2 bases from V and 3 from J; bases not matched to a gene: 7. Germline V lookup: CDR1 LGHDT, CDR2 YNNKEL (reference sequence). DNA of the CDR3: TGTGCCAGCAGCCAAATGGCTAGCGGACACTACGAGCAGTACTTC. This encodes CASSQMASGHYEQYF.

The chain employs TRBV10-3 and TRBJ1-2; weak D call: TRBD1 (6 bases). CDR3 length: 16 amino acids. Trimming took 3 bases from V and 4 from J, leaving 18 bases between them. CDR1 ENHRY and CDR2 SYGVKD come from the germline V gene. The CDR3 DNA is TGTGCCATCAGTGACTCTACGTCGGACAGCTCCTATGGCTACACCTTC. Protein: CAISDSTSDSSYGYTF.

The CDR3 loop is CASSGGTGTSTDTQYF. The CDR3 nucleotides read TGTGCCAGCTCGGGGGGAACAGGGACGAGCACAGATACGCAGTATTTT. The chain has TRBV5-4 and TRBJ2-3; D possibly corresponds to TRBD2 (7 bases). CDR1 and CDR2 from the germline V gene are SGHNT and YYREEE (reference sequence). The CDR3 runs to 16 residues. The V gene lost 7 bases and the J gene lost 0 bases, with 18 bases spanning the gap.

The chain is built from TRBV3-1 (or the pseudogene TRBV3-2) and TRBJ2-1; D unclear. Trimming cost V 1 base and J 6 bases, with 13 bases left between them. The germline V gene encodes CDR1 LGHDT and CDR2 YNNKEL (reference sequence). The CDR3 is 15 amino acids. The CDR3 DNA reads as TGTGCCAGCAGCCAAGGGGCAGTTCCCTCCAATGAGCAGTTCTTC. It yields the protein CASSQGAVPSNEQFF.

The V call is TRBV10-3, the J call TRBJ1-1, with a tentative D call TRBD1 (6 bases). CDR3 length: 15 residues. V lost 2 bases and J 1 base, leaving 11 bases between the germline ends. The V gene's germline CDR1 is ENHRY and CDR2 SYGVKD. The CDR3 is CAISEKGHPNTEAFF. The CDR3 bases are TGTGCCATCAGTGAGAAGGGACACCCGAACACTGAAGCTTTCTTT.

Worth noting for this clone: Since a much larger clone is just one base distant, this may be a read error. The same CDR3 arises from other DNA sequences in this sample as well. CDR3 protein: CASSLLAGGGNEQFF. The DNA for the CDR3 is TGTGCCAGCAGCTTACTTGCGGGAGGGGGCAATGAGCAGTTCTTC. This rearrangement joins TRBV7-3 to TRBJ2-1, with 9 bases lining up with TRBD2. V dropped 2 bases and J dropped 6; count of bases not matched to a gene: 5. The CDR3 runs to 15 residues. The germline CDR1 and CDR2 sequences are SGHTA and FQGTGA.

The V and J genes are TRBV27 and TRBJ1-3; D gene unclear. In germline, CDR1 is MNHEY, CDR2 SMNVEV (reference sequence). V dropped 4 bases and J dropped 4 bases, with 11 bases sitting between them. The CDR3 is 14 residues long. CDR3 amino acids: CASSSYTGGNTIYF. DNA of the CDR3: TGTGCCAGCAGTTCCTACACGGGGGGAAACACCATATATTTT.

The chain joins TRBV7-9 to TRBJ2-2; 8 nucleotides agree with TRBD1. CDR3 size: 15 residues. With V trimmed by 3 bases and J by 6 bases, 6 bases remained unmatched. In germline, CDR1 is SEHNR, CDR2 FQNEAQ (reference sequence). The CDR3 loop reads CASSLLAGGPGELFF. The CDR3 nucleotides read TGTGCCAGCAGCTTGTTGGCAGGGGGCCCCGGGGAGCTGTTTTTT.

The chain links TRBV5-1 to TRBJ2-5; D is possibly TRBD2 (5 bases). V was clipped by 1 base and J by 4 bases, with 11 bases between them. Germline assignment: CDR1 SGHRS and CDR2 YFSETQ. This CDR3 comprises 14 residues. CDR3 region: CASSLLATPETQYF. The CDR3 DNA follows: TGCGCCAGCAGCTTGCTAGCCACTCCAGAGACCCAGTACTTC.

The chain is built from TRBV5-4 and TRBJ2-1; 13 bases map to TRBD2. The CDR3 is made up of 16 amino acids. Germline V CDR1 and CDR2: SGHNT, YYREEE (reference sequence). V was pared by 3 bases and J by 4 bases, with 4 bases of the junction left unmatched. CDR3 region: CASSWGLAGIYNEQFF. DNA for the CDR3: TGTGCCAGCAGCTGGGGACTAGCGGGGATATACAATGAGCAGTTCTTC.

This clone was seen a few times. The rearrangement uses TRBV12-1 and TRBJ2-1; TRBD1 is taken as the D call from the table, unchecked against the DNA. TRBV12-1 is deemed a pseudogene. This CDR3 spans 15 amino acids. The CDR3 DNA is TGTGCCAGCAGACTGACAGGGGTGGTGGAGAATGAGCAGTTCTTC. Protein sequence: CASRLTGVVENEQFF.

The chain has TRBV7-2 and TRBJ2-4; D is possibly TRBD2 (6 bases). In germline, CDR1 is SGHTA, CDR2 FQGNSA. The CDR3 is made up of 14 amino acids. Trimming took off 1 base at V and 10 bases at J, with 14 bases between the two ends. Written as DNA, the CDR3 is TGTGCCAGCAGCTTAGACGGGAGACATTATATTCAGTACTTC. Translating gives CASSLDGRHYIQYF.

The CDR3 DNA sequence: TGTGCCAGCAGTTACCGGCAGGGGGACTACGAGCAGTACTTC. Protein product: CASSYRQGDYEQYF. The chain uses TRBV6-5 and TRBJ2-7, with TRBD1 matching over 7 bases. V lost 2 bases to trimming and J lost 3 bases; unmatched junction nucleotides: 4. This CDR3 has 14 amino acids. CDR1 is MNHEY and CDR2 is SVGAGI in the germline V gene.

The rearrangement joins TRBV5-4 to TRBJ2-1; weak D call: TRBD2 (6 bases). The CDR3 is 17 residues long. The germline V gene has CDR1 SGHNT and CDR2 YYREEE (reference sequence). Trimming pared 1 base from V and 1 base from J, leaving 15 bases between. The CDR3 nucleotides are TGTGCCAGCAGCTTGAGTTTCGCGGGGCCTTCCTACAATGAGCAGTTCTTC. It translates to CASSLSFAGPSYNEQFF. Full variable domain (missing parts from reference TRBV5-4 and TRBJ2-1): ETGVTQSPTHLIKTRGQQVTLRCSSQSGHNTVSWYQQALGQGPQFIFQYYREEENGRGNFPPRFSGLQFPNYSSELNVNALELDDSALYLCASSLSFAGPSYNEQFFGPGTRLTVL.

The V and J genes are TRBV7-2 and TRBJ2-7; no clear D gene. CDR1 is SGHTA, CDR2 FQGNSA, per germline. CDR3 length equals 12 residues. Trimming shortened V by 2 bases and J by 3 bases, and 5 bases separated the two germline ends. CDR3 protein: CASSLTSYEQYF. The CDR3 bases are TGTGCCAGCAGCTTAACGAGCTACGAGCAGTACTTC.

This chain joins TRBV5-1 and TRBJ1-1; unclear D gene. V lost 0 bases and J 3 bases, leaving 6 bases between the germline ends. Germline assignment: CDR1 SGHRS and CDR2 YFSETQ. The CDR3 totals 13 residues. The CDR3 protein is CASSLVGDTEAFF. The DNA for the CDR3 is TGCGCCAGCAGCTTGGTGGGAGACACTGAAGCTTTCTTT.

The chain combines TRBV27 with TRBJ1-5, with unresolved D. The CDR3 covers 11 residues. Trimming pared 8 bases from V and 12 bases from J, leaving 14 bases between. From germline, CDR1 is MNHEY and CDR2 SMNVEV (reference sequence). CDR3 protein: CASGSGLGQHF. The CDR3 coding sequence is TGTGCCAGCGGTTCCGGACTGGGCCAGCATTTT.

The chain recombines TRBV3-1 (or the pseudogene TRBV3-2) with TRBJ1-1, with D unclear. This CDR3 is built from 11 residues. Between the trimmed V and J ends, which lost 5 bases and 12 bases, there was a span of 13 bases. The germline V gene encodes CDR1 LGHDT and CDR2 YNNKEL (reference sequence). The CDR3: CASSSTENSFF. DNA of the CDR3: TGTGCCAGCAGCTCAACAGAAAACTCTTTCTTT.

The chain links TRBV30 to TRBJ1-2; D call uncertain. The germline CDR1 and CDR2 sequences are GTSNPN and SVGIG (reference sequence). CDR3 length: 11 amino acids. Trimming removed 8 bases from V and 7 bases from J, with 14 bases in between. The CDR3 loop is CAAPSELGYTF. In nucleotides, the CDR3 is TGTGCCGCCCCGTCGGAGCTTGGCTACACCTTC.

The chain links TRBV9 to TRBJ2-5; TRBD2 aligns across 8 bases. J gave up 6 bases and V 3 bases, and 10 bases lay outside the gene matches. The CDR3 has 15 amino acids. CDR1 and CDR2 (germline): SGDLS, YYNGEE. CDR3 region: CASSADGGARKTQYF. The CDR3 DNA reads TGTGCCAGCAGCGCCGACGGGGGGGCTCGGAAGACCCAGTACTTC. Full variable domain (rest looked up from reference TRBV9 and TRBJ2-5): DSGVTQTPKHLITATGQRVTLRCSPRSGDLSVYWYQQSLDQGLQFLIQYYNGEERAKGNILERFSAQQFPDLHSELNLSSLELGDSALYFCASSADGGARKTQYFGPGTRLLVL.

V gene TRBV29-1 combines with J gene TRBJ1-4, with 10 bases aligning to TRBD1. V lost 5 bases, J lost 10 bases, and 1 base stayed unmatched. The length of the CDR3 is 11 residues. Germline V gene sequence: CDR1 SQVTM, CDR2 ANQGSEA. The CDR3 DNA sequence: TGCAGCGTTCGGACAGGGGGAAAACTGTTTTTT. Protein sequence: CSVRTGGKLFF.

The chain couples TRBV15 to TRBJ2-1; D unclear. Germline values: CDR1 LNHNV, CDR2 YYDKDF (reference sequence). Trimming cost V 0 bases and J 10 bases, with 4 bases left between them. The CDR3 consists of 11 residues. In DNA form, the CDR3 reads TGTGCCACCAGCAGAGATTCGGAGCAGTTCTTC. This gives the protein CATSRDSEQFF.

This rearrangement joins TRBV2 to TRBJ1-3, with D unresolved. From germline, CDR1 is SNHLY and CDR2 FYNNEI. CDR3 length: 13 amino acids. The V and J ends lost 4 bases and 0 bases respectively, with 4 bases between them. The CDR3 DNA reads as TGTGCCAGCAGTGCTAGCTCTGGAAACACCATATATTTT. As protein: CASSASSGNTIYF.

The genes are TRBV28 and TRBJ2-7; D may be TRBD2 (7 bases). The V end was cut by 8 bases, the J end by 0 bases, with 17 bases between. The germline V gene encodes CDR1 MDHEN and CDR2 SYDVKM. The CDR3 has 15 amino acids. The CDR3 DNA sequence: TGTGCCAGCGAGGGGGGGGGACCATCCTCCTACGAGCAGTACTTC. It specifies CASEGGGPSSYEQYF.

The gene calls are TRBV21-1 and TRBJ2-4; the table calls TRBD2, which could not be checked here. TRBV21-1 is given as a pseudogene. The CDR3 is made up of 18 amino acids. The CDR3 reads CASRNITSGVGAKNIQYF. CDR3 sequence (DNA): TGTGCCAGCAGAAACATCACTAGCGGGGTCGGGGCCAAAAACATTCAGTACTTC.

This chain links TRBV19 with TRBJ2-6; D is unclear. The V and J ends lost 2 bases and 7 bases respectively, with 6 bases between them. CDR3 length equals 13 residues. Germline loops: CDR1 LNHDA, CDR2 SQIVND (reference sequence). The CDR3 protein is CASSITPANVLTF. The CDR3 nucleotides read TGTGCCAGTAGTATAACACCCGCCAACGTCCTGACTTTC.